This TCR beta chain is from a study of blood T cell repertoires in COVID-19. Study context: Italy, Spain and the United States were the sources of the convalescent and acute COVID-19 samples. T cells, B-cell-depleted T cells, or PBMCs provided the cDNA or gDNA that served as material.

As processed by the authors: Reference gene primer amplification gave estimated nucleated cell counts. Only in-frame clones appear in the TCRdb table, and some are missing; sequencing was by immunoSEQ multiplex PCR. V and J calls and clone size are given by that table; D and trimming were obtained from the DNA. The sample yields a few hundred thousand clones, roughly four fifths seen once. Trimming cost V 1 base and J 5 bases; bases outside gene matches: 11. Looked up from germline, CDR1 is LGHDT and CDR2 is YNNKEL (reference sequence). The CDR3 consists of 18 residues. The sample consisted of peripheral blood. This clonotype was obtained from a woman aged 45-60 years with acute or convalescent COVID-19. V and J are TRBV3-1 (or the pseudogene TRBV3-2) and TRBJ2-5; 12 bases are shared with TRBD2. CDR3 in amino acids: CASSQAAPGLAGGETQYF. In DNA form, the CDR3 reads TGTGCCAGCAGCCAAGCCGCCCCAGGGCTAGCGGGGGGGGAGACCCAGTACTTC.